This is a list of T cell receptor beta chains from one sample in a study of graft-versus-host responses after intestinal transplantation. Sequencing was performed with immunoSEQ multiplex PCR; in TCRdb, only in-frame clones are kept and a portion is missing. This sample has tens of thousands of clones, with around 96% found just once. No antigens are known for them. Sequences were derived from unstimulated CD8+ T cells sorted from spleen or lymph node cells, sampled before intestinal transplant. These TCRs come from a human donor who received an intestinal transplant. Both conserved end residues are trimmed from each CDR3. The order of the fields is V gene, clone size, J gene, CDR3 protein. Clone size is not always given. Where it is, it says once, few, many or a class for expanded clones.

v_call: TRBV10-2
clone_size: -
j_call: TRBJ2-3
cdr3_aa: ASSGGALAEVSTDTQY

v_call: TRBV2
clone_size: once
j_call: TRBJ2-7
cdr3_aa: ASSEPGPIYEQY

v_call: TRBV27
clone_size: -
j_call: TRBJ1-5
cdr3_aa: ASSLIGNNQPQH

v_call: TRBV4-2
clone_size: -
j_call: TRBJ2-7
cdr3_aa: ASSPLRPQQDEQY

v_call: TRBV6-6
clone_size: -
j_call: TRBJ1-2
cdr3_aa: ASSPPGRHYGYT

v_call: TRBV19
clone_size: -
j_call: TRBJ1-2
cdr3_aa: ASRGTVSYGYT

v_call: TRBV4-1
clone_size: -
j_call: TRBJ2-4
cdr3_aa: ASSLGLRNIQY

v_call: TRBV27
clone_size: -
j_call: TRBJ2-1
cdr3_aa: ASSFLGDEQF

v_call: TRBV6-1
clone_size: -
j_call: TRBJ1-1
cdr3_aa: ASSEYNPNTEAF

v_call: TRBV19
clone_size: -
j_call: TRBJ1-5
cdr3_aa: ASSSPGTRYSNQPQH

v_call: TRBV2
clone_size: -
j_call: TRBJ2-2
cdr3_aa: ASSEWVTGNTGELF

v_call: TRBV6-6
clone_size: once
j_call: TRBJ2-7
cdr3_aa: ASSFPGNEQY

v_call: TRBV4-1
clone_size: -
j_call: TRBJ2-1
cdr3_aa: ASSQTGSGINEQF

v_call: TRBV7-9
clone_size: -
j_call: TRBJ2-1
cdr3_aa: ASSFTGLDEQF

v_call: TRBV7-9
clone_size: -
j_call: TRBJ2-3
cdr3_aa: ASSQTGLSTDTQY

v_call: TRBV29-1
clone_size: -
j_call: TRBJ2-1
cdr3_aa: SVEGGTSYNEQF

v_call: TRBV6-5
clone_size: -
j_call: TRBJ2-7
cdr3_aa: ASSYGQPYEQY